Following are 32 T cell receptor beta chains from one sample sequenced in a study of cytomegalovirus exposure and HLA in healthy donors. The PCR contained 60 Vbeta and 13 Jbeta primers. Assay: immunoSEQ multiplex PCR; the TCRdb copy retains only in-frame clones and omits some. The sample has approximately 170,000 clones, 70% to 90% seen once. Material for sequencing was PBMCs. Receptor source: a male donor in good health and CMV-seronegative.

V gene TRBV6-1 combines with J gene TRBJ2-7; 8 bases align to TRBD1. The CDR3 extends over 15 amino acids. The V gene's germline CDR1 is MNHNS and CDR2 SASEGT. Unmatched junction bases numbered 7, after V lost 6 bases and J lost 0 bases. The CDR3 DNA sequence: TGTGCCAGCAGCCGGGACAGGTTGAGCTCCTACGAGCAGTACTTC. It translates to CASSRDRLSSYEQYF.

This chain links TRBV7-2 with TRBJ2-3, with 7 bases aligning to TRBD2. V was clipped by 2 bases and J by 1 base; unmatched bases: 12. The CDR3 contains 18 residues. The germline CDR1 and CDR2 sequences are SGHTA and FQGNSA. CDR3 DNA sequence: TGTGCCAGCAGCTTAAGGTCGGCGGGGGTGACACGCACAGATACGCAGTATTTT. Protein product: CASSLRSAGVTRTDTQYF.

The V and J genes are TRBV27 and TRBJ2-5; the match to TRBD1 covers 7 bases. Gene TRBJ2-7 matches the end of the DNA better, so the J call may be wrong. This CDR3 spans 15 amino acids. Germline V gives CDR1 MNHEY, CDR2 SMNVEV (reference sequence). The CDR3 region is CASRLRTGSSYEQYF. The CDR3 DNA reads TGTGCCAGCAGGCTAAGGACAGGCAGCTCCTACGAGCAGTACTTC.

V and J are TRBV5-1 and TRBJ2-1, with TRBD1 matching over 7 bases. Germline trimming cut 4 bases from V and 4 bases from J; bases unmatched to any gene: 8. This CDR3 has 15 residues. Germline-derived CDR1 and CDR2 are SGHRS and YFSETQ. The chain's CDR3 is CASSLTGAAYNEQFF. CDR3 sequence (DNA): TGCGCCAGCAGCCTTACAGGGGCGGCTTACAATGAGCAGTTCTTC.

J is TRBJ2-7 and V is TRBV7-9; the D gene is possibly TRBD2 (5 bases). The V end lost 4 bases, the J end lost 1 base, and 17 bases lay between the germline ends. This CDR3 has 16 amino acids. Germline V lookup: CDR1 SEHNR, CDR2 FQNEAQ (reference sequence). CDR3 region: CASSSESRGSSYEQYF. The CDR3 DNA reads TGTGCCAGCAGCTCCGAGAGTCGGGGATCGTCCTACGAGCAGTACTTC.

The chain employs TRBV7-2 and TRBJ2-5; 8 bases line up with TRBD1. V trimming: 1 base; J trimming: 4 bases; junction bases outside the gene matches: 5. Germline CDR1 is SGHTA and CDR2 is FQGNSA. The CDR3 is 15 amino acids. CDR3 nucleotide sequence: TGTGCCAGCAGCTTAGGACAGGGGAAGAGAGAGACCCAGTACTTC. Translation: CASSLGQGKRETQYF.

This rearrangement joins TRBV6-1 to TRBJ2-7, with TRBD1 matching over 8 bases. Germline V gene data show CDR1 as MNHNS and CDR2 as SASEGT. There are 14 residues in the CDR3. V gave up 7 bases and J gave up 6 bases; unmatched junction bases: 11. CDR3 protein: CASTGQGLNREQYF. The CDR3 coding sequence is TGTGCCAGCACCGGACAGGGACTGAATCGCGAGCAGTACTTC.

This clone was observed a single time. V usage is TRBV6-6 and J usage is TRBJ2-2; D possibly corresponds to TRBD1 (6 bases). The CDR3 contains 16 residues. V gave up 6 bases and J gave up 1 base, with 15 bases separating them. Germline V lookup: CDR1 MNHNY, CDR2 SVGAGI (reference sequence). CDR3 sequence: CASRSQGFRNTGELFF. CDR3 sequence (DNA): TGTGCCAGCAGATCGCAGGGGTTTCGGAACACCGGGGAGCTGTTTTTT.

J is TRBJ1-1 and V is TRBV27; D not resolved. CDR1 is MNHEY and CDR2 is SMNVEV in the germline V gene (reference sequence). This CDR3 is 14 amino acids long. Trimming took 5 bases from V and 1 from J, leaving 11 bases between them. The DNA for the CDR3 is TGTGCCAGCAGTCTAAAATTCGAGAACACTGAAGCTTTCTTT. Translation: CASSLKFENTEAFF.

The gene calls are TRBV27 and TRBJ2-7; no clear D gene. CDR3 size: 13 residues. From germline, CDR1 is MNHEY and CDR2 SMNVEV (reference sequence). Trimming pared 5 bases from V and 0 bases from J, leaving 8 bases between. In nucleotides, the CDR3 is TGTGCCAGCAGTGTAGACAACTCCTACGAGCAGTACTTC. This codes for CASSVDNSYEQYF.

This clone was detected only a few times. The chain combines TRBV6-5 with TRBJ1-1; no clear D. CDR1 is MNHEY, CDR2 SVGAGI, per germline. V dropped 4 bases and J dropped 1 base, with 7 bases sitting between them. The CDR3 is 13 amino acids. The CDR3 is CASSSSGNTEAFF. As DNA, the CDR3 is TGTGCCAGCAGTTCATCCGGGAACACTGAAGCTTTCTTT.

This clone showed up just a few times. Because it lacks the conserved phenylalanine or tryptophan at the end, this CDR3 is likely a read error. The limits of the CDR3 on the DNA are not certain, so only TCRdb's listed CDR3 is given. This chain links TRBV10-3 with TRBJ2-7; TRBD1, the D gene given by the table, was not confirmed from the DNA. The V gene's germline CDR1 is ENHRY and CDR2 SYGVKD. The CDR3 spans 12 amino acids, including both terminal residues. CDR3 amino acids: CAISPGTGPFLH.

The chain combines TRBV14 with TRBJ2-5, with a tentative D call TRBD1 (6 bases). Trimming took 5 bases from V and 4 from J, leaving 14 bases between them. Germline V gene data show CDR1 as SGHDN and CDR2 as FVKESK. The CDR3 spans 14 residues. The CDR3 sequence: CASSLTGLAETQYF. CDR3 nucleotide sequence: TGTGCCAGCAGCTTAACAGGGTTGGCAGAGACCCAGTACTTC.

This clone occurred once. This sequence joins TRBV19 and TRBJ2-3; the match to TRBD2 covers 12 bases. Germline CDR1 LNHDA, CDR2 SQIVND (reference sequence). The CDR3 is 17 amino acids. Trimming took 3 bases from V and 3 from J; bases not matched to a gene: 7. The CDR3 sequence: CASSIPSGGAGTDTQYF. DNA for the CDR3: TGTGCCAGTAGTATCCCTAGCGGGGGGGCAGGTACAGATACGCAGTATTTT.

Comment on this clone: One end of the junction varies from germline; a read error may be responsible. The chain is built from TRBV5-4 and TRBJ2-5, with 8 bases aligning to TRBD2. Looked up from germline, CDR1 is SGHNT and CDR2 is YYREEE (reference sequence). The CDR3 runs 18 residues. This chain's CDR3 is CASSQDPLYAGGRETQYF. The CDR3 coding sequence is TGCGCCAGCAGCCAAGATCCCCTCTATGCGGGGGGTCGGGAGACCCAGTACTTC.

The CDR3 DNA reads as TGTGCCAGCGAGCCCGGGACTAGCGTCAAAAATGAGCAGTTCTTC. It codes for CASEPGTSVKNEQFF. The J gene is TRBJ2-1, the V gene TRBV28; TRBD2 matches 10 bases. The CDR3 has 15 amino acids. J was trimmed by 7 bases and V by 8 bases; bases with no gene match: 11. Germline V CDR1 and CDR2: MDHEN, SYDVKM.

This chain links TRBV15 with TRBJ2-7; TRBD2 matches 14 bases. Trimming cost V 1 base and J 9 bases; bases outside gene matches: 8. Germline lookup yields CDR1 LNHNV and CDR2 YYDKDF (reference sequence). The CDR3 runs 16 residues. This CDR3 is CATSRGRPGTSGRQYF. CDR3 bases: TGTGCCACCAGCAGAGGCCGCCCCGGGACTAGCGGGAGGCAGTACTTC.

The V gene is TRBV5-4, the J gene TRBJ1-2; 11 nucleotides line up with TRBD1. This CDR3 has 13 residues. The V segment lost 6 bases and the J segment 8 bases; nucleotides outside the gene matches: 6. CDR1 is SGHNT, CDR2 YYREEE, per germline (reference sequence). The CDR3 reads CASTSDRGLGYTF. CDR3 in DNA: TGTGCCAGCACCTCGGACAGGGGGCTCGGCTACACCTTC.

The chain couples TRBV5-1 to TRBJ2-7, with 7 bases aligning to TRBD1. Looked up from germline, CDR1 is SGHRS and CDR2 is YFSETQ. With 0 bases clipped from V and 0 bases from J, the junction kept 3 bases outside the gene matches. The CDR3 spans 15 residues. Here the CDR3 reads CASSLVGDSSYEQYF. Here the CDR3 DNA reads TGCGCCAGCAGCTTGGTCGGGGACAGCTCCTACGAGCAGTACTTC. The full variable domain, with the rest looked up from reference TRBV5-1 and TRBJ2-7, is KAGVTQTPRYLIKTRGQQVTLSCSPISGHRSVSWYQQTPGQGLQFLFEYFSETQRNKGNFPGRFSGRQFSNSRSEMNVSTLELGDSALYLCASSLVGDSSYEQYFGPGTRLTVT.

This clone was recorded only once. The V and J genes are TRBV4-3 and TRBJ2-7, with 7 bases aligning to TRBD1. There are 14 residues in the CDR3. Germline V gene sequence: CDR1 LGHNA, CDR2 YSLEER. V shed 5 bases, J shed 0 bases, and the junction held 4 bases outside the gene matches. The CDR3 sequence is CASSARTGSYEQYF. CDR3 sequence (DNA): TGCGCCAGCAGCGCCCGGACAGGCTCCTACGAGCAGTACTTC.

Concerning this clone: The junction departs from the called germline gene at one end, perhaps through a read error. The chain is built from TRBV6-5 and TRBJ1-2; D perhaps matches TRBD1 (6 bases). The germline gives CDR1 MNHEY, CDR2 SVGAGI. This CDR3 comprises 14 residues. CDR3 region: CASSPSGGLGGYPF. The DNA of the CDR3 is TGTGCCAGCAGTCCATCGGGGGGGCTGGGTGGCTACCCCTTC.

The gene calls are TRBV28 and TRBJ1-5; D remains unclear. Germline CDR1 reads MDHEN; CDR2 reads SYDVKM. V lost 1 base and J 6 bases, leaving 4 bases between the germline ends. The CDR3 length is 12 residues. CDR3 amino acids: CASSLSSQPQHF. DNA of the CDR3: TGTGCCAGCAGTTTATCTTCTCAGCCCCAGCATTTT.

This clone showed up just a few times. The chain joins TRBV10-3 to TRBJ2-5, with 8 bases lining up with TRBD1. V was clipped by 0 bases and J by 4 bases; unmatched bases: 10. This CDR3 is 17 amino acids long. Per germline, CDR1 ENHRY and CDR2 SYGVKD. The CDR3 sequence: CAISESGRGLQAETQYF. In nucleotides, the CDR3 is TGTGCCATCAGTGAGTCGGGCAGGGGGCTTCAGGCAGAGACCCAGTACTTC.

The chain uses TRBV7-9 and TRBJ2-3, with D unclear. The V end lost 1 base, the J end lost 0 bases, and 5 bases lay between the germline ends. The CDR3 runs 14 residues. In germline, CDR1 is SEHNR, CDR2 FQNEAQ (reference sequence). The CDR3 DNA reads as TGTGCCAGCAGCTTAGAAACTAGCACAGATACGCAGTATTTT. The encoded protein is CASSLETSTDTQYF.

The gene calls are TRBV5-1 and TRBJ2-6; 9 nucleotides agree with TRBD1. The CDR3 runs to 20 residues. Germline CDR1 SGHRS, CDR2 YFSETQ. V trimming: 3 bases; J trimming: 3 bases; junction bases outside the gene matches: 16. CDR3 bases: TGCGCCAGCAGCTCTTCAACAGGGGGCACTTTACGCGGTGGGGCCAACGTCCTGACTTTC. Translated: CASSSSTGGTLRGGANVLTF.

In its sample, this clone was seen a few times. The chain is built from TRBV5-8 and TRBJ2-7; 9 bases map to TRBD2. This CDR3 has 16 residues. The germline V gene encodes CDR1 SGHTS and CDR2 YDEGEE. With 0 bases clipped from V and 2 bases from J, the junction kept 6 bases outside the gene matches. The CDR3 spells CASSLAMLAGPYEQYF. The CDR3 nucleotides are TGTGCCAGCAGCTTGGCAATGCTAGCGGGGCCCTACGAGCAGTACTTC.

The chain has TRBV6-5 and TRBJ1-2, with a weak D call TRBD1 (5 bases). Germline V gene data show CDR1 as MNHEY and CDR2 as SVGAGI. Trimming cost V 5 bases and J 7 bases, with 17 bases left between them. This CDR3 spans 14 amino acids. CDR3: CASSATVLGSGYTF. The CDR3 bases are TGTGCCAGCAGTGCGACAGTTTTAGGATCTGGCTACACCTTC.

The rearrangement joins TRBV19 to TRBJ2-2; 8 nucleotides match TRBD1. After removal of 2 bases from V and 3 bases from J, the junction contained 11 bases not matched to a gene. The CDR3 has 18 amino acids. Germline CDR1 LNHDA, CDR2 SQIVND (reference sequence). The CDR3 protein is CASSINTDPGGYTGELFF. CDR3 DNA sequence: TGTGCCAGTAGTATAAACACCGACCCAGGGGGCTACACCGGGGAGCTGTTTTTT. The variable domain in full, completed from reference TRBV19 and TRBJ2-2, reads DGGITQSPKYLFRKEGQNVTLSCEQNLNHDAMYWYRQDPGQGLRLIYYSQIVNDFQKGDIAEGYSVSREKKESFPLTVTSAQKNPTAFYLCASSINTDPGGYTGELFFGEGSRLTVL.

The chain is built from TRBV19 and TRBJ2-7; 13 bases map to TRBD2. CDR1 and CDR2 from the germline V gene are LNHDA and SQIVND (reference sequence). V lost 6 bases and J lost 4; bases outside the gene matches: 6. This CDR3 has 15 amino acids. In nucleotides, the CDR3 is TGTGCCAGTAGCTCCGGGACTAGCGGGGTTTACGAGCAGTACTTC. It encodes CASSSGTSGVYEQYF.

This clone was recorded once. The rearrangement links TRBV13 to TRBJ2-5; TRBD2 matches 13 bases. The CDR3 is made up of 15 amino acids. Germline V lookup: CDR1 PRHDT, CDR2 FYEKMQ (reference sequence). The trim removed 6 bases at V and 4 bases at J, leaving 5 bases unmatched. CDR3 region: CASSFRTSGGETQYF. The CDR3 nucleotides are TGTGCCAGCAGTTTCCGGACTAGCGGGGGAGAGACCCAGTACTTC. Full variable domain (missing parts from reference TRBV13 and TRBJ2-5): AAGVIQSPRHLIKEKRETATLKCYPIPRHDTVYWYQQGPGQDPQFLISFYEKMQSDKGSIPDRFSAQQFSDYHSELNMSSLELGDSALYFCASSFRTSGGETQYFGPGTRLLVL.

This clone was detected a few times. The V call is TRBV7-8, the J call TRBJ2-7; TRBD2 matches 11 bases. The CDR3 runs to 18 residues. Germline values: CDR1 SGHVS, CDR2 FQNEAQ. The trim removed 0 bases at V and 6 bases at J, leaving 13 bases unmatched. CDR3 sequence (DNA): TGTGCCAGCAGCTTAGCGTCTAGCGGGGGGTTTTTTTTAGCCGAGCAGTACTTC. Translating it yields CASSLASSGGFFLAEQYF.

This chain joins TRBV18 and TRBJ1-5; D call uncertain. Germline CDR1 KGHSH, CDR2 LQKENI. The V end lost 1 base, the J end lost 5 bases, and 9 bases lay between the germline ends. The CDR3 sequence is 14 residues long. CDR3 DNA sequence: TGTGCCAGCTCACCACAGCGGACCCATCAGCCCCAGCATTTT. The encoded protein is CASSPQRTHQPQHF.